The 22 T cell receptor beta chains in this list originate from one sample, sequenced in a study of human T cells and chemical hapten exposure. The time point was: patch test 1, 2 weeks after DPC sensitization. Stated treatment: therapeutic diphenylcyclopropenone sensitization with weekly scalp DPC. From the RACE reads, TCRdb called clonotypes with MiXCR, one entry per CDR3 protein. The sample records about 71,000 distinct CDR3 sequences, over 7.5% being singletons. This specimen was whole blood, taken in connection with sensitization to the hapten diphenylcyclopropenone (DPC). The receptors here all came from a woman aged 35 to 49 with alopecia areata. Some clones in this sample may be carry-over from other donors' samples.

This clonotype occurred many times. The chain employs TRBV7-3 and TRBJ2-1, with 8 positions matching TRBD2. V was pared by 1 base and J by 8 bases, with 16 bases of the junction left unmatched. Germline CDR1 reads SGHTA; CDR2 reads FQGTGA. CDR3 length equals 18 residues. CDR3 sequence reads: CASSLSPRGGPSFDEQFF. The CDR3 bases are TGTGCCAGCAGCTTAAGCCCCCGCGGGGGGCCGTCGTTCGATGAGCAGTTCTTC.

This clonotype was recorded a few times. This chain links TRBV5-1 with TRBJ1-2; tentative D call: TRBD1 (5 bases). Trimming shortened V by 0 bases and J by 2 bases, and 8 bases separated the two germline ends. Germline V gives CDR1 SGHRS, CDR2 YFSETQ. There are 14 residues in the CDR3. In DNA, the CDR3 is TGCGCCAGCAGCTTGGACCAGGGAAACTATGGCTACACCTTC. It encodes CASSLDQGNYGYTF.

There are many counts of this clonotype. This chain connects TRBV12-3 or TRBV12-4 to TRBJ1-5, with a tentative D call TRBD1 (5 bases). Trimming removed 1 base at V and 7 bases at J, with 8 bases between. The CDR3 runs to 13 residues. In DNA form, the CDR3 reads TGTGCCAGCAGTTTAGAATGGGGCCAGCCCCAGCATTTT. Its translation is CASSLEWGQPQHF.

This clonotype has at least ten counts. This chain joins TRBV24-1 and TRBJ2-1; 8 nucleotides line up with TRBD2. Germline CDR1 KGHDR, CDR2 SFDVKD. Trimming removed 6 bases from V and 1 base from J; junction bases left unmatched: 4. The CDR3 contains 15 residues. The CDR3, as DNA: TGTGCCACCAGTTTAGGACTAGCTTCCTACAATGAGCAGTTCTTC. Translating it yields CATSLGLASYNEQFF.

A few counts support this clonotype. This chain uses TRBV4-2 with TRBJ2-4, with 11 bases fitting TRBD1. The CDR3 is made up of 16 amino acids. With 3 bases clipped from V and 5 bases from J, the junction kept 6 bases outside the gene matches. Germline values: CDR1 LGHNA, CDR2 YNFKEQ. DNA of the CDR3: TGTGCCAGCAGCCACGCGGACAGGGGGCGCGAAAACATTCAGTACTTC. Translating gives CASSHADRGRENIQYF.

This clonotype was observed at least ten times. The chain carries TRBV28 and TRBJ1-2; a possible D gene is TRBD1 (5 bases). V lost 2 bases, J lost 4 bases, and 17 bases lay in between. CDR1 and CDR2 (germline): MDHEN, SYDVKM. This CDR3 is built from 16 residues. The CDR3 region has the DNA TGTGCCAGCAGTTTAGCCGGGACCTCAGGAGCCTATGGCTACACCTTC. This codes for CASSLAGTSGAYGYTF.

This clonotype has more than one count but fewer than ten. The chain links TRBV20-1 to TRBJ1-2, with D possibly matching TRBD1 (5 bases). Germline V gene data show CDR1 as DFQATT and CDR2 as SNEGSKA (reference sequence). This CDR3 has 15 amino acids. The CDR3 sequence: CTTTELLGANYGYTF. Here the CDR3 DNA reads TGCACCACGACAGAGCTCCTCGGCGCTAACTATGGCTACACCTTC.

This clonotype was recorded at least ten times. The J gene is TRBJ2-7, the V gene TRBV25-1, with 12 bases aligning to TRBD1. The junction had 11 bases not matched to a gene; V was cut back by 6 bases and J by 5 bases. There are 16 residues in the CDR3. CDR1 and CDR2 from the germline V gene are MGHDK and SYGVNS. CDR3 sequence (DNA): TGTGCCAGCAGCCCTTCCCGGGGACAGGGGGCCCACGAGCAGTACTTC. Its translation is CASSPSRGQGAHEQYF.

This clonotype was observed a handful of times. V gene TRBV7-2 combines with J gene TRBJ2-4; 12 positions agree with TRBD2. J lost 2 bases, V lost 5 bases, and 13 bases had no gene match. Germline CDR1 is SGHTA and CDR2 is FQGNSA. The CDR3 covers 19 residues. CDR3 DNA sequence: TGTGCCAGCAGCGCCCAACTAGCGGGGGGTCGCGCCACCAAAAACATTCAGTACTTC. It codes for CASSAQLAGGRATKNIQYF.

The chain couples TRBV5-1 to TRBJ2-7; perhaps TRBD1 as D (6 bases). Between the trimmed V and J ends, which lost 4 bases and 2 bases, there was a span of 16 bases. CDR1 is SGHRS and CDR2 is YFSETQ in the germline V gene. The CDR3 consists of 15 residues. The CDR3 here is CASSHPGTLAYEQYF. In DNA, the CDR3 is TGCGCCAGCAGCCACCCCGGGACATTGGCCTACGAGCAGTACTTC.

In its sample, this clonotype was seen a few times. The gene calls are TRBV4-3 and TRBJ2-7; no firm D call. The germline V and J ends were trimmed by 4 bases and 0 bases, with 10 bases remaining between them. CDR3 length: 14 amino acids. Germline CDR1 reads LGHNA; CDR2 reads YSLEER. CDR3 in amino acids: CASSPSTLSYEQYF. The CDR3 nucleotides are TGCGCCAGCAGCCCGTCCACCCTCTCCTACGAGCAGTACTTC.

This clonotype was detected ten times or more. The chain combines TRBV6-2 or TRBV6-3 with TRBJ2-7; the D gene is possibly TRBD2 (6 bases). The CDR3 has 16 residues. The V gene lost 5 bases and the J gene lost 2 bases, with 19 bases spanning the gap. Looked up from germline, CDR1 is MNHEY and CDR2 is SVGEGT. Here the CDR3 DNA reads TGTGCCAGCAGTCGAGCCGCGGGGTTGTGGGCCTACGAGCAGTACTTC. Amino acids: CASSRAAGLWAYEQYF.

This clonotype was counted many times. The chain is built from TRBV18 and TRBJ1-6; 9 bases align to TRBD1. The V segment lost 5 bases and the J segment 0 bases; nucleotides outside the gene matches: 11. Germline CDR1 KGHSH, CDR2 LQKENI. The CDR3 loop spans 19 amino acids. CDR3 loop: CASSSRGTGTSSYNSPLHF. The CDR3, as DNA: TGTGCCAGCTCATCACGCGGGACAGGGACGAGCTCCTATAATTCACCCCTCCACTTT.

In regard to this clonotype: A much more abundant neighbour one base away suggests this may be a read error. The chain links TRBV2 to TRBJ1-5; the D gene is possibly TRBD1 (6 bases). With 8 bases removed from V and 2 bases from J, the gap between germline ends came to 13 bases. The CDR3 is made up of 14 amino acids. Germline V gene lookup returns CDR1 SNHLY and CDR2 FYNNEI. CDR3 nucleotides: TGTGCCAGCGGTCTTCACAGGGGCAATCAGCCCCAGCATTTT. Its protein product is CASGLHRGNQPQHF. The entire variable domain, with the rest obtained from reference TRBV2 and TRBJ1-5, is as follows: EPEVTQTPSHQVTQMGQEVILRCVPISNHLYFYWYRQILGQKVEFLVSFYNNEISEKSEIFDDQFSVERPDGSNFTLKIRSTKLEDSAMYFCASGLHRGNQPQHFGDGTRLSIL.

This clonotype has at least ten counts. J is TRBJ1-1 and V is TRBV7-9, with TRBD1 matching 9 bases. The V gene's germline CDR1 is SEHNR and CDR2 FQNEAQ (reference sequence). The CDR3 runs to 15 residues. V was pared by 5 bases and J by 5 bases, with 9 bases of the junction left unmatched. CDR3 loop: CASSEGFGTGTEAFF. The CDR3 region has the DNA TGTGCCAGCAGCGAAGGATTTGGGACAGGGACTGAAGCTTTCTTT. Supplemented by reference TRBV7-9 and TRBJ1-1, the full variable domain reads DTGVSQNPRHKITKRGQNVTFRCDPISEHNRLYWYRQTLGQGPEFLTYFQNEAQLEKSRLLSDRFSAERPKGSFSTLEIQRTEQGDSAMYLCASSEGFGTGTEAFFGQGTRLTVV.

This clonotype appeared many times. The chain employs TRBV10-2 and TRBJ1-2; no reliable D call. Germline CDR1 WSHSY, CDR2 SAAADI. This CDR3 is built from 14 residues. The V gene lost 1 base and the J gene lost 2 bases, with 8 bases spanning the gap. CDR3 residues: CASSEWGENYGYTF. The CDR3 DNA sequence: TGCGCCAGCAGTGAGTGGGGAGAGAACTATGGCTACACCTTC.

This clonotype was counted a few times. CDR3 coding DNA: TGCGCCAGCAGCCAACGAGCGACGGACTGGGGCGACGAGCAGTACTTC. As protein: CASSQRATDWGDEQYF. This chain links TRBV4-3 with TRBJ2-7; D is perhaps TRBD1 or TRBD2 (5 bases each). V lost 2 bases, J lost 5 bases, and 19 bases lay in between. The germline V gene encodes CDR1 LGHNA and CDR2 YSLEER. The CDR3 length is 16 residues.

At least ten counts were recorded for this clonotype. The chain joins TRBV12-3 or TRBV12-4 to TRBJ1-1; 9 bases are a match to TRBD1. The CDR3 extends over 16 amino acids. V lost 2 bases, J lost 2 bases, and 6 bases stayed unmatched. Here the CDR3 reads CASSLMTGGINTEAFF. The CDR3 nucleotides read TGTGCCAGCAGTTTAATGACAGGGGGGATTAACACTGAAGCTTTCTTT.

At least ten counts were recorded for this clonotype. The rearrangement links TRBV6-6 to TRBJ1-2, with 7 bases aligning to TRBD1. Looked up from germline, CDR1 is MNHNY and CDR2 is SVGAGI (reference sequence). This CDR3 comprises 18 residues. Losses at the gene ends were 2 bases for V and 3 bases for J; bases not matched to a gene: 15. The CDR3 DNA follows: TGTGCCAGCAGTTACGGGCGGGTAGGGGGCCATCAGGACTATGGCTACACCTTC. Translating it yields CASSYGRVGGHQDYGYTF.

This clonotype occurred many times. This sequence joins TRBV5-1 and TRBJ2-1; D may match TRBD1 or TRBD2 (5 bases each). CDR3 length: 14 amino acids. V gave up 0 bases and J gave up 6 bases, with 10 bases separating them. Germline CDR1 and CDR2: SGHRS and YFSETQ. In DNA, the CDR3 is TGCGCCAGCAGCTTGGAGGCAGGGACCAATGAGCAGTTCTTC. Translated, it gives CASSLEAGTNEQFF.

A remark on this clonotype: A much larger clone lies a single base off, so this may be a read error. This chain connects TRBV6-5 to TRBJ1-3; no definite D call. The germline V gene has CDR1 MNHEY and CDR2 SVGAGI. The CDR3 consists of 16 residues. The V and J ends lost 8 bases and 0 bases respectively, with 17 bases between them. CDR3 in DNA: TGTGCCAGCGGGCGGTCAGAGTTTATCTCTGGAAACACCATATATTTT. Translation: CASGRSEFISGNTIYF.

The table lists this clonotype with many counts. The genes are TRBV5-1 and TRBJ2-3; D may be TRBD2 (6 bases). V was shortened by 3 bases and J by 2 bases, with 16 bases between the two germline ends. CDR3 size: 16 residues. The germline gives CDR1 SGHRS, CDR2 YFSETQ. The CDR3 coding sequence is TGCGCCAGCAGCTGGGGAGGACAAGGGCCCACAGATACGCAGTATTTT. This gives the protein CASSWGGQGPTDTQYF.